Given below is one T cell receptor beta chain in context. By its share of the sample, this clonotype is medium-sized (0.01 to 0.1%). Its target antigen remains unknown. No qualities accompany the bases; no much larger clone lies one base away. The sample comes from a study of circulating CD8 cells and anti-PD-1 response in melanoma (dated by TCRdb to 2020 to 2021). As for the study more broadly: Nivolumab was administered to patients intravenously at 3 mg/kg every 2 weeks. The melanoma cohort had about 13 patients, seven of whom got anti-PD-1 as first-line therapy, while the other six had previously had targeted therapy or immunotherapy. Patients with complete or partial responses were classified as responders, and patients with stable or progressive disease (RECIST v1.1) were classified as non-responders. A total of about eleven melanoma patients were included in the TCR repertoire analysis, 4 of them responders and 7 non-responders. PD-1 on on-treatment samples was detected using a biotinylated anti-human IgG4 antibody.

V is cut by 0 bases and J by 0 bases, and the space between the germline ends is 11 bases. The CDR3 spans 16 residues, from the cysteine through the phenylalanine. This entry keeps only the CDR3 DNA: 48 bases, framed from base 1. Taken from the germline V gene, the CDR1 and CDR2 loops are SQVTM and ANQGSEA. TCRdb records NextSeq 500 as the sequencer. TCR libraries were prepared from roughly 14 ng of total RNA with the QIAseq Immune Repertoire RNA Library Kit, Human TCR Panel. TCR libraries were sequenced on an Illumina NextSeq with a Mid Output V2 kit, and asymmetric 261x41 paired-end reads were used. Each TCR library was diluted to about 3.8 nM, after which the TCR libraries were pooled, denatured and loaded at around 1.1 pM. The study's own analysis went as follows. Processing of the TCR FASTQ files took place in the QIAGEN GeneGlobe Data Analysis Center, and downstream analysis was done in R 3.5.2. Clonality was calculated as one minus Shannon entropy normalized by the log of the number of unique productive sequences. TRA or TRB clonotypes differing in abundance between baseline and M1 were identified within each subset by Fisher exact tests at 5% FDR. Clonotypes with differential abundance were classified as emerging, expanding, contracting or non-expanding/contracting. Repertoire overlap between patients was measured with Morisita's overlap index. The raw public reads went through TCRdb reprocessing: fastp at Q25, MiXCR clone calling, in-frame beta chains kept. Each entry merges the rows of one CDR3 protein and shows their most common DNA and genes. The authors' filters were not applied to this entry. In this sample the table shows approximately 550 distinct CDR3 sequences, more than 6.5% of which occur a single time. Around half of the sample is in the top ten clones.

General findings and caveats noted by the study authors: The cohort included both treatment-naive and previously treated patients, and the authors noted that this mix could influence results. Since no tumor material could be accessed, the researchers instead assessed tumor reactivity using peptide assays on expanded sorted subsets. Only baseline and M1 samples from a small cohort with few responders were used in the published TCR repertoire comparisons. Diversity was greatest in the DNEG repertoire, PD-1 and DPOS had similar and higher clonality, and TIGIT repertoires had the lowest diversity. Between subsets, repertoires were largely private, with fewer than 7.5% of TRB clonotypes shared at M1, and the highest sharing was seen between DPOS and TIGIT. Because material was limited, experiments were generally done without replicates.

Using a BD FACSAria II cell sorter, four subsets defined by PD-1 and/or TIGIT were sorted from live CD3+CD8+TCRalphabeta+ cells. To characterize how relevant each subset is to anti-PD-1 therapy response, circulating CD8 T cells were sorted into four subsets based on PD-1 and TIGIT expression. Both TCR alpha and TCR beta chains were sequenced from each sorted CD8 T-cell subset. Peripheral blood was collected at three points: before the first anti-PD-1 injection, after two injections and after four injections. PBMCs were immediately isolated by Ficoll gradient centrifugation. Until use, PBMCs were kept cryopreserved in liquid nitrogen in RPMI containing approximately 20% FCS and roughly 9.4% DMSO. After thawing, PBMCs were stained with a viability dye and with antibodies against CD3, CD8alpha, TCRalphabeta, PD-1 and TIGIT. The RNeasy Kit was used to extract total RNA, and all samples came in with a RIN above 7.

The TCR sequence derives from a human donor with melanoma. Sequenced here: CD8+ T cells from PBMCs, sampled at baseline or after one month of anti-PD-1 therapy (not recorded which). The chain is encoded by TRBV29-1 joined to TRBJ2-2; no D gene can be assigned with confidence. The CDR3 region: CSVEDQIGSNTGELFF. The nucleotide sequence is TGCAGCGTTGAAGATCAAATTGGGTCGAACACCGGGGAGCTGTTTTTT.